The rows below give T cell receptor beta chains drawn from one sample of a study of CD8 T cells in ankylosing spondylitis. MiXCR, applied by TCRdb to the 5' RACE reads, yields one record per CDR3 protein. Among over 400,000 distinct CDR3 sequences listed, about 24% were seen once. Sequencing was done on a sample of blood, either unsorted or a sorted T cell fraction (not recorded which). The receptors here all came from a male donor with ankylosing spondylitis. The CDR3 runs from the conserved cysteine through the conserved F or W. Fields, in order: clone size, V gene, D gene, J gene, CDR3 DNA, CDR3 protein. The D gene is left open where the match is weak. Expanded clones get a size class; other rows say once, few or many, or leave the size out.

many	TRBV5-1	.	TRBJ2-7	TGCGCCAGCAGCTTGGCGGGGTTCTACGAGCAGTACTTC	CASSLAGFYEQYF
few	TRBV6-5	TRBD2	TRBJ2-3	TGTGCCAGCAGTTATTCCTCTAGCGGGAGTCGGACAGATACGCAGTATTTT	CASSYSSSGSRTDTQYF
few	TRBV10-3	.	TRBJ2-5	TGTGCCATCGGGTCAGGGCAAGAGACCCAGTACTTC	CAIGSGQETQYF
.	TRBV20-1	TRBD2	TRBJ2-4	TGCAGTGCGAGTAATCCTAGCGGATCGGTCAAAAACATTCAGTACTTC	CSASNPSGSVKNIQYF
few	TRBV6-2/TRBV6-3	.	TRBJ2-2	TGTGCCAGCAGTTACTTAGCCACCGGGGAGCTGTTTTTT	CASSYLATGELFF
few	TRBV20-1	TRBD2	TRBJ2-2	TGCAGTGCCCGGCTTAGCGGGAGGGTTAGTGGGGAGCTGTTTTTT	CSARLSGRVSGELFF
.	TRBV11-2	.	TRBJ1-1	TGTGCCAGCAGCCCCCGCGGTGGGTTGTCGAACACTGAAGCTTTCTTT	CASSPRGGLSNTEAFF
.	TRBV18	TRBD2	TRBJ2-5	TGTGCCAGCTCACCAAACCTAGCGGAATTACAAGAGACCCAGTACTTC	CASSPNLAELQETQYF
.	TRBV12-3/TRBV12-4	.	TRBJ2-3	TGTGCCAGCAGATGGGGAGATACGCAGTATTTT	CASRWGDTQYF
.	TRBV12-2	.	TRBJ2-1	TGTGCAAGTCGTAGTGGACTAGCGGGAGCCCCTTGGAATGAGCAGTTCTTC	CASRSGLAGAPWNEQFF
.	TRBV3-1	TRBD2	TRBJ2-2	TGTGCCAGCAGCCAAGATCTGACTAGCGGGACGAACACCGGGGAGCTGTTTTTT	CASSQDLTSGTNTGELFF
.	TRBV20-1	.	TRBJ1-6	TGCAGTGCTAGAACGGGGGTCAATAATTCACCCCTCCACTTT	CSARTGVNNSPLHF
.	TRBV12-3/TRBV12-4	.	TRBJ1-2	TGTGCCAGCAGTTTAGCGCGAGGGTATTATGGCTACACCTTC	CASSLARGYYGYTF
few	TRBV7-9	.	TRBJ1-4	TGTGCCAGCAGCTTCTCACAGGGCCTAAATGAAAAACTGTTTTTT	CASSFSQGLNEKLFF
.	TRBV30	.	TRBJ2-1	TGTGCCTGGAGTGCCAATCACAATGAGCAGTTCTTC	CAWSANHNEQFF
.	TRBV7-9	TRBD2	TRBJ2-3	TGTGCCAGCAGCTTAGGCAGCGGGAGTACAACAGATACGCAGTATTTT	CASSLGSGSTTDTQYF
.	TRBV4-2	TRBD2	TRBJ2-3	TGTGCCAGCAGCCAATTAGCGGGAGATTGGAGCACAGATACGCAGTATTTT	CASSQLAGDWSTDTQYF
few	TRBV3-1	TRBD2	TRBJ2-7	TGTGCCAGCAGCCAAGAGCTACTAGCGGGAATCTACGAGCAGTACTTC	CASSQELLAGIYEQYF
.	TRBV4-2	TRBD2	TRBJ2-7	TGTGCCAGCAGCCAAGATCCACGCGGGAGTTTCAACGAGCAGTACTTC	CASSQDPRGSFNEQYF
.	TRBV30	TRBD1	TRBJ1-6	TGTGCCGGACAGGGGCCGGGGTATTCACCCCTCCACTTT	CAGQGPGYSPLHF
.	TRBV20-1	.	TRBJ2-7	TGCAGTGCGATCGACAGAACCTACGAGCAGTACTTC	CSAIDRTYEQYF
many	TRBV12-3/TRBV12-4	.	TRBJ2-2	TGTGCCAGCAGACCCTCCGGGTTAGACACCGGGGAGCTGTTTTTT	CASRPSGLDTGELFF